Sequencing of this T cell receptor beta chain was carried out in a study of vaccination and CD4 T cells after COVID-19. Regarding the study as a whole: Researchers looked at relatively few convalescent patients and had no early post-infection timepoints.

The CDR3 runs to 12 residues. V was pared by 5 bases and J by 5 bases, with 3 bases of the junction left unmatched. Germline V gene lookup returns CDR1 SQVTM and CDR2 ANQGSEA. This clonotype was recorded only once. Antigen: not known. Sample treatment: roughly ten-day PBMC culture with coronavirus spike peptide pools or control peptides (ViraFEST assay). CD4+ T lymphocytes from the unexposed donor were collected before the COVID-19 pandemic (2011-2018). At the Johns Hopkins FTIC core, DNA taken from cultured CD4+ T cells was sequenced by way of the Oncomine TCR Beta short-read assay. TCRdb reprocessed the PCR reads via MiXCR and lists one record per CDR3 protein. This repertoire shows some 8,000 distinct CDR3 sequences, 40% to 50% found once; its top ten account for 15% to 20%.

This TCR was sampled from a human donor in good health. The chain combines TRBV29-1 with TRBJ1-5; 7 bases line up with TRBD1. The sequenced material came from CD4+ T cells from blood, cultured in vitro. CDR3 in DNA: TGCAGCGTTTCCACAGGGGATCAGCCCCAGCATTTT. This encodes CSVSTGDQPQHF.